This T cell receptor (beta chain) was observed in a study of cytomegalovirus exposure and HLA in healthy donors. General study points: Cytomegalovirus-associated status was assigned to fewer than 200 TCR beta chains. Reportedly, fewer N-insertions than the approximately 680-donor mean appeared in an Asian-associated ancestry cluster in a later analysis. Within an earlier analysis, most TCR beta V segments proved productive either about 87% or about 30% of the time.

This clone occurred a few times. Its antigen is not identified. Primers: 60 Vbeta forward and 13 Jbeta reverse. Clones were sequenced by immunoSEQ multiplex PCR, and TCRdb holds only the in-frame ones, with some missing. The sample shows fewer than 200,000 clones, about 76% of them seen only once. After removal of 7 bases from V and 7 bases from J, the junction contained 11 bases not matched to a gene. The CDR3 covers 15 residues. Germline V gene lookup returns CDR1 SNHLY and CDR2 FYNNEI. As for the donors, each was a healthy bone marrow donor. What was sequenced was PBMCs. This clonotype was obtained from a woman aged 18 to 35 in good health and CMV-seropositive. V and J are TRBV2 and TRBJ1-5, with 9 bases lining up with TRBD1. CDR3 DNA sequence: TGTGCCAGCACCGGGGACAGGGTGGCATACCAGCCCCAGCATTTT. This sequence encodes CASTGDRVAYQPQHF.